The text below deals with one TCR beta chain. Its antigen is as yet unknown. This entry comes from a study of CD4 T cells in relation to SARS-CoV-2 and coronaviruses. Study-wide context: ViraFEST: roughly 10-day antigen culture of PBMCs, then TCR beta CDR3 sequencing. General observations from the study: Crossreactivity was assessed only for spike protein, not other viral proteins.

Before the COVID-19 pandemic, during about 2010-2018, CD4+ T cells were taken from unexposed donors. The cells were cultured for 9 to 11 days before CD4+ T cells were isolated. Cells permitting, SARS-CoV-2 S/N and four cold-coronavirus spikes were tested on unexposed-donor CD4+ T cells. V lost 8 bases and J lost 0, with 14 bases in between. The CDR3 consists of 15 residues. Germline loops: CDR1 SNHLY, CDR2 FYNNEI. Assay used: immunoSEQ multiplex PCR; TCRdb lists only in-frame clones, some missing. The table includes under 25,000 clones, around 80% detected once. This receptor was taken from a human donor in good health. V gene TRBV2 combines with J gene TRBJ2-1; a possible D gene is TRBD2 (5 bases). Sequenced input: CD4+ T cells from PBMCs, cultured in vitro. The CDR3 DNA is TGTGCCAGCCAAGTGCGTGGGAGCTCCTACAATGAGCAGTTCTTC. Protein sequence: CASQVRGSSYNEQFF.